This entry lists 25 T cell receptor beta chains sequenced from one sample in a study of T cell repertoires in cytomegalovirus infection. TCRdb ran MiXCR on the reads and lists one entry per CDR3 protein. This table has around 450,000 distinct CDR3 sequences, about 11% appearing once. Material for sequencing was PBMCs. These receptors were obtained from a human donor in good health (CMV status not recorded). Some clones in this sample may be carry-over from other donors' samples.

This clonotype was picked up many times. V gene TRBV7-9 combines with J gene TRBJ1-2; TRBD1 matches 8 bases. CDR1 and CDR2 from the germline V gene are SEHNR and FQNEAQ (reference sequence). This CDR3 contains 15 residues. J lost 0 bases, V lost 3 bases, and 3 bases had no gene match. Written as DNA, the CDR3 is TGTGCCAGCAGCTTTGGGGACAGGCCTAACTATGGCTACACCTTC. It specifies CASSFGDRPNYGYTF.

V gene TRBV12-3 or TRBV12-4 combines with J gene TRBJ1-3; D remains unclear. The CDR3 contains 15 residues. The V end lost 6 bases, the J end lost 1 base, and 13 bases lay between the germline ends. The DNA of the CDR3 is TGTGCCAGCAGCCCTGCTGGGAGTTCTGGAAACACCATATATTTT. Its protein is CASSPAGSSGNTIYF.

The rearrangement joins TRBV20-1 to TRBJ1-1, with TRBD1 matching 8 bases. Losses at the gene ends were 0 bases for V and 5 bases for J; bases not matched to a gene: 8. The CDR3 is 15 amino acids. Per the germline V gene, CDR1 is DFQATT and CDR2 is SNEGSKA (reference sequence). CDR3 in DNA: TGCAGTGCTAGAGATCTTCAGGGGGCGCGGACTGAAGCTTTCTTT. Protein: CSARDLQGARTEAFF.

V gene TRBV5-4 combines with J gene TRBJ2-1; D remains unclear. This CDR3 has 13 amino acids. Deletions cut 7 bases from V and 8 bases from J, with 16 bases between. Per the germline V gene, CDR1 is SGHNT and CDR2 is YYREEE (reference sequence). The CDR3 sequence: CASQLIGGHEQFF. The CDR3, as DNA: TGTGCCAGCCAGCTTATCGGTGGGCATGAGCAGTTCTTC.

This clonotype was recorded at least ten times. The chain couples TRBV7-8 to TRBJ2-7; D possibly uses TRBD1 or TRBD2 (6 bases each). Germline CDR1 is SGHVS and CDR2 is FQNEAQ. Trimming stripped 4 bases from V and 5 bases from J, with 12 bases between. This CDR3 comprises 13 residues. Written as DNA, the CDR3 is TGTGCCAGCAGCTACCGCCGGGGGCACGAGCAGTACTTC. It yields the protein CASSYRRGHEQYF.

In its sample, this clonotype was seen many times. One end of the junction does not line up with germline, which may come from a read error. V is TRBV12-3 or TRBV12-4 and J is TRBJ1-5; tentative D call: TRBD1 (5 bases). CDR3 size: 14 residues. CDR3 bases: TGTGCCAGCAGCTTAGCGGGCGGGGGACAGCCCCAGCATTTT. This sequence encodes CASSLAGGGQPQHF.

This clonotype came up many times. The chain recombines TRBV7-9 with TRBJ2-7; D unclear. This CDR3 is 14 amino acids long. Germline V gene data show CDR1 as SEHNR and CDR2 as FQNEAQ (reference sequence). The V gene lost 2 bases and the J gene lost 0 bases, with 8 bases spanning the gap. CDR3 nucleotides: TGTGCCAGCAGCTTACCAGTAAGCTCCTACGAGCAGTACTTC. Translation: CASSLPVSSYEQYF.

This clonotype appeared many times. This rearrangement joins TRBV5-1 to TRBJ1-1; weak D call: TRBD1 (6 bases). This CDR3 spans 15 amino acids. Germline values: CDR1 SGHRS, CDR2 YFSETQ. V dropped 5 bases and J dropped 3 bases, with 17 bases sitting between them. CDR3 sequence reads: CASRKTGTFDTEAFF. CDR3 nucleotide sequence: TGCGCCAGCAGAAAGACCGGGACATTTGACACTGAAGCTTTCTTT.

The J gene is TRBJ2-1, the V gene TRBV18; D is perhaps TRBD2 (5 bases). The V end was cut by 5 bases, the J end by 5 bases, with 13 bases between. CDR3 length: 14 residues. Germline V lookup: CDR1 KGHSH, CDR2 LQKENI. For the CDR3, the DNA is TGTGCCAGCTCAGAATCGACCGGGGACAATGAGCAGTTCTTC. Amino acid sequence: CASSESTGDNEQFF.

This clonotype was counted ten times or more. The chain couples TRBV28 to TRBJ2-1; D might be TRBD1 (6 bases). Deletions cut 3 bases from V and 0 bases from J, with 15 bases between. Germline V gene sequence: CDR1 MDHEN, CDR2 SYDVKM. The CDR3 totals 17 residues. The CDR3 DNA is TGTGCCAGCAGTTTCCCCCGGACAGCGAGCTCCTACAATGAGCAGTTCTTC. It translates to CASSFPRTASSYNEQFF.

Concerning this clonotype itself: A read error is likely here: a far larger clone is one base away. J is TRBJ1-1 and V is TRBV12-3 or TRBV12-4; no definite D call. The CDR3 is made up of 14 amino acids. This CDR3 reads CAGSPGLLNTEAFF. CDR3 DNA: TGTGCCGGCAGTCCCGGACTTTTGAACACTGAAGCTTTCTTT.

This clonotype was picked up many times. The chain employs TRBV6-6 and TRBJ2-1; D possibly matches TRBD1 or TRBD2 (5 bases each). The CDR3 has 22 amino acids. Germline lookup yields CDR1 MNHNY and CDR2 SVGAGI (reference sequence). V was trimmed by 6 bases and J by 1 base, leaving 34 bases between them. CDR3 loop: CASRGVVTPGPKRISSYNEQFF. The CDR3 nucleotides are TGTGCCAGCAGGGGGGTCGTGACTCCGGGTCCGAAGCGTATCTCATCCTACAATGAGCAGTTCTTC.

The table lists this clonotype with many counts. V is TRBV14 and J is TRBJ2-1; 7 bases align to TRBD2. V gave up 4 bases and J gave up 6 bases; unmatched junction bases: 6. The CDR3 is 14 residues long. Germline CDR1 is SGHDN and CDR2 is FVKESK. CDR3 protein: CASSLLAAGNEQFF. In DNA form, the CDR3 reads TGTGCCAGCAGCCTCCTAGCGGCGGGCAATGAGCAGTTCTTC.

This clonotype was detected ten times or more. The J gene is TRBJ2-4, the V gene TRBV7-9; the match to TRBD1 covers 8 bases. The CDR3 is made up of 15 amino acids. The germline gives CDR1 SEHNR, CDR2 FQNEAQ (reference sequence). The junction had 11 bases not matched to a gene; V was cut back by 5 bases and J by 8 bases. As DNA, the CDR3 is TGTGCCAGCAGCAATCCGGGACAGGCGGGTGACATTCAGTACTTC. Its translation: CASSNPGQAGDIQYF. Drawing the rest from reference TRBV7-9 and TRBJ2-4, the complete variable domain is DTGVSQNPRHKITKRGQNVTFRCDPISEHNRLYWYRQTLGQGPEFLTYFQNEAQLEKSRLLSDRFSAERPKGSFSTLEIQRTEQGDSAMYLCASSNPGQAGDIQYFGAGTRLSVL.

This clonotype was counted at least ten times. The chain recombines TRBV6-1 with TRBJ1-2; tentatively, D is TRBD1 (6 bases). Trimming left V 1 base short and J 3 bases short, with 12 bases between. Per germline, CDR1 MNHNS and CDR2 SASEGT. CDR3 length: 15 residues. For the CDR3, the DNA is TGTGCCAGCAGTGAAGGTGGAGGGGGAGACTATGGCTACACCTTC. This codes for CASSEGGGGDYGYTF.

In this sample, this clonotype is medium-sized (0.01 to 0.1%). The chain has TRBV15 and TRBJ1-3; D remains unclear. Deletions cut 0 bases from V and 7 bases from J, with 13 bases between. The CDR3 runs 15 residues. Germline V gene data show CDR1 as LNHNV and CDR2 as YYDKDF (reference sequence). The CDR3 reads CATSREGIGDNTIYF. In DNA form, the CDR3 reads TGTGCCACCAGCAGAGAAGGGATCGGAGATAACACCATATATTTT. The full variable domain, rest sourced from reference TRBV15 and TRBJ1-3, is DAMVIQNPRYQVTQFGKPVTLSCSQTLNHNVMYWYQQKSSQAPKLLFHYYDKDFNNEADTPDNFQSRRPNTSFCFLDIRSPGLGDTAMYLCATSREGIGDNTIYFGEGSWLTVV.

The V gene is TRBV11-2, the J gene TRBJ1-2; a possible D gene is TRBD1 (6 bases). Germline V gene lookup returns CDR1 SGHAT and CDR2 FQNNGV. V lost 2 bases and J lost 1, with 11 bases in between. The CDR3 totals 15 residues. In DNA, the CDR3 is TGTGCCAGCAGCTTAAGGGGGGGGGTTAACTATGGCTACACCTTC. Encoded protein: CASSLRGGVNYGYTF.

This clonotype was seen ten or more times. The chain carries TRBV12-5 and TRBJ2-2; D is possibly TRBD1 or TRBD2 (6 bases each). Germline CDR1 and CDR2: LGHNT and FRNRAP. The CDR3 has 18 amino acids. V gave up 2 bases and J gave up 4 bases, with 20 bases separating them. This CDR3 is CASGLPREGGSSTGELFF. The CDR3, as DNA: TGTGCTAGTGGTTTGCCGCGAGAGGGGGGATCGAGCACCGGGGAGCTGTTTTTT.

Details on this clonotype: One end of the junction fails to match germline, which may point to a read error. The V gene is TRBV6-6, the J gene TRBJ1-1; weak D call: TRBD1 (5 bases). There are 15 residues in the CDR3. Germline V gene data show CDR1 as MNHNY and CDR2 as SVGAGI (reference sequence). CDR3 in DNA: TGTGCCAGCAGCCTTGAAACAGGAGGGAACACTGAAGCTTCCTTT. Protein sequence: CASSLETGGNTEASF.

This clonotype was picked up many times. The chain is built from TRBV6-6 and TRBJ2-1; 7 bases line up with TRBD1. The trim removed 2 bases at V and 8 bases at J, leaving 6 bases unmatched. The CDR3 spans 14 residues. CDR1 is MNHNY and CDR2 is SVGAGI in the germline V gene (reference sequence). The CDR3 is CASSYRGQEYEQFF. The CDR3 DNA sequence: TGTGCCAGCAGTTACAGAGGACAGGAATATGAGCAGTTCTTC.

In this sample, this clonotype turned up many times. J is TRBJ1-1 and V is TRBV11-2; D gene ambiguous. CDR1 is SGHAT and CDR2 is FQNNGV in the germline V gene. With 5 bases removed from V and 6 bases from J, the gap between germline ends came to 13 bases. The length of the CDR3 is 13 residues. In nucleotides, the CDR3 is TGTGCCAGCAGCGGTCCGGGTACCCCTGAAGCTTTCTTT. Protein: CASSGPGTPEAFF.

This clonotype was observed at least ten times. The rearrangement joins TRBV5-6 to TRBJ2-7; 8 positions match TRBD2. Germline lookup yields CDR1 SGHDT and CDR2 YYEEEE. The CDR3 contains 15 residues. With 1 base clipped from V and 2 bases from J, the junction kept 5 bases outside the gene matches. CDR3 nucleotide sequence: TGTGCCAGCAGCTTGATCGGGAGGGTCACCTACGAGCAGTACTTC. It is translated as CASSLIGRVTYEQYF.

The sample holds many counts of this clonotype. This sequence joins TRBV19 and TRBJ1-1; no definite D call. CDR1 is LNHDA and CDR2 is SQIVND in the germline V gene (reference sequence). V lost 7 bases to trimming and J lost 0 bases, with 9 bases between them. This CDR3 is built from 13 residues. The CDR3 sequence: CASNGDMNTEAFF. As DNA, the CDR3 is TGTGCCAGTAACGGTGACATGAACACTGAAGCTTTCTTT.

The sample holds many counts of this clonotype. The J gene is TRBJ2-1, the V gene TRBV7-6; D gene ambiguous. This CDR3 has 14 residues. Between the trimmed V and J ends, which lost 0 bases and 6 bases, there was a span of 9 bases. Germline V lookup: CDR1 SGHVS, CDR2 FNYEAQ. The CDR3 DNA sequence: TGTGCCAGCAGCTTAGCCAGGCAGCCCAATGAGCAGTTCTTC. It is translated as CASSLARQPNEQFF. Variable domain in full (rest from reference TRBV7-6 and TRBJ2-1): GAGVSQSPRYKVTKRGQDVALRCDPISGHVSLYWYRQALGQGPEFLTYFNYEAQQDKSGLPNDRFSAERPEGSISTLTIQRTEQRDSAMYRCASSLARQPNEQFFGPGTRLTVL.

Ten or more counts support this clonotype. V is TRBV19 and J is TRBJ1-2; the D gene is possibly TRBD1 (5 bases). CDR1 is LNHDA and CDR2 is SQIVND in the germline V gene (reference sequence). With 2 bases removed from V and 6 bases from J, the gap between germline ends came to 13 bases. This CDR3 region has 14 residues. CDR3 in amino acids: CASSITQGGDGYTF. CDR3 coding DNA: TGTGCCAGTAGTATAACCCAGGGAGGTGATGGCTACACCTTC.